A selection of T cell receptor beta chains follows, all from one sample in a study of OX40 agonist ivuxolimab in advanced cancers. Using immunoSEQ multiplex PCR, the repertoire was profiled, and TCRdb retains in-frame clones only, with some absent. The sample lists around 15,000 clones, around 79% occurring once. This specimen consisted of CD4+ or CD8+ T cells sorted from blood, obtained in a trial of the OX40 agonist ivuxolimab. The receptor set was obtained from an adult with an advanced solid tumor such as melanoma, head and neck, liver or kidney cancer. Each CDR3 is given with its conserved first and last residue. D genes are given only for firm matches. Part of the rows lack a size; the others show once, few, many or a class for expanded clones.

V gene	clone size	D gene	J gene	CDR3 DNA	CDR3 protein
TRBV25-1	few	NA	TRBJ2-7	TGTGCCAGCAGTGGGCTCACTAATATCTACGAGCAGTACTTC	CASSGLTNIYEQYF
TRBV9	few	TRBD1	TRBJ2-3	TGTGCCAGCAGCGCCCTCGAGGGGGCTGTAGCAGATACGCAGTATTTT	CASSALEGAVADTQYF
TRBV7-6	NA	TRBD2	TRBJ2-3	TGTGCCAGCAGCCTACTAGCGGGGGGTACAGATACGCAGTATTTT	CASSLLAGGTDTQYF
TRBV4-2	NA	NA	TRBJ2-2	TGTGCCAGCAGCCTCACTAGCACCGGGGAGCTGTTTTTT	CASSLTSTGELFF
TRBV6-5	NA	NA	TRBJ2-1	TGTGCCAGCAGTTACAGGGATTACAATGAGCAGTTCTTC	CASSYRDYNEQFF
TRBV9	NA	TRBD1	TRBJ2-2	TGTGCCAGCAGCGTAGCCCCGGACAGGGCGGAGAACACCGGGGAGCTGTTTTTT	CASSVAPDRAENTGELFF
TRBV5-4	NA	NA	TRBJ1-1	TGTGCCAGCAAGCTTGGAGGGAACCCTGAAGCTTTCTTT	CASKLGGNPEAFF
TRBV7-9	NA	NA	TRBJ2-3	TGTGCCAGCATCCCTGTCGATACGCAGTATTTT	CASIPVDTQYF
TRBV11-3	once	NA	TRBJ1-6	TGTGCCAGCAGCCGGGACTCTTCACCCCTCCACTTT	CASSRDSSPLHF
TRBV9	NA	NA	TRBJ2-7	TGTGCCAGCAGCGCCGGCGGGACACCCTACGAGCAGTACTTC	CASSAGGTPYEQYF
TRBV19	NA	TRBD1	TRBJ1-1	TGTGCCAGTAGTATAGAAGAGGGGGCGGCGAACACTGAAGCTTTCTTT	CASSIEEGAANTEAFF
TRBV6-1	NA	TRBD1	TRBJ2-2	TGTGCCGGACAGACAGGGGACACCGGGGAGCTGTTTTTT	CAGQTGDTGELFF
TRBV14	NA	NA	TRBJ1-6	TGTGCCAGCAGCCAAGCCCAGGGAGATTCACCCCTCCACTTT	CASSQAQGDSPLHF
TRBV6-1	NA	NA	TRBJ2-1	TGTGCCAGCAGAAACGGGGTCTACAATGAGCAGTTCTTC	CASRNGVYNEQFF
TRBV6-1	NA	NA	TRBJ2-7	TGTGCCAGCAAGCTGACAGCTTCCTACGAGCAGTACTTC	CASKLTASYEQYF
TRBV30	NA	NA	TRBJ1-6	TGTGCCTGGAGTGTGGGGTCACCCCTCCACTTT	CAWSVGSPLHF
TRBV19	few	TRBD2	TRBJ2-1	TGTGCCAGTAGTATAGATACTAGCGGCTACAATGAGCAGTTCTTC	CASSIDTSGYNEQFF
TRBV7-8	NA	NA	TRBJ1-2	TGTGCCACTCGTTTAAGGGCAATCGATGGCTACACCTTC	CATRLRAIDGYTF
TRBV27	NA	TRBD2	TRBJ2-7	TGTGCCAGCAGTTTAGGGGGGGACTACGAGCAGTACTTC	CASSLGGDYEQYF
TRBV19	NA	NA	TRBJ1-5	TGTGCCAGTAGTATATGGTCAGGCGATCAGCCCCAGCATTTT	CASSIWSGDQPQHF
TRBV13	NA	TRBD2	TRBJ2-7	TGTGCCAGCAGCCTGCGGGTAGCGGGGCAATCCTACGAGCAGTACTTC	CASSLRVAGQSYEQYF
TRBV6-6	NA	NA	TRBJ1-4	TGTGCCAGCAGTACACAGACGGGAGGGGAAAAACTGTTTTTT	CASSTQTGGEKLFF
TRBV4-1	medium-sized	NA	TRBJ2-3	TGCGCCAGCAGCCAAGGGACAGGCACAGATACGCAGTATTTT	CASSQGTGTDTQYF
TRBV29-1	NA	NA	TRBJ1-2	TGCAGCGTTGGTGGGGGCAGCTATGGCTACACCTTC	CSVGGGSYGYTF
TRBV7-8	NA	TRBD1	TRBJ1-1	TGTGCCAGCAGCTTACCCTCAGGGGGAACTGAAGCTTTCTTT	CASSLPSGGTEAFF
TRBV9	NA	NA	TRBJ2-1	TGTGCCAGCAGCGTAGCTGGGGGCCCGGATGAGCAGTTCTTC	CASSVAGGPDEQFF
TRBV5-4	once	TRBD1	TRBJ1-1	TGTGCCAGCAGCAATCTACAGGGGTTCACTGAAGCTTTCTTT	CASSNLQGFTEAFF
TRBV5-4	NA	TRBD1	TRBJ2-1	TGTGCCAGCAGCCCGATGACAGGGAGTAGTGGCAATGAGCAGTTCTTC	CASSPMTGSSGNEQFF
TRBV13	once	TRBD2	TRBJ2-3	TGTGCCAGCAGCTCCAGACTAGCGGGACCTTCTCGAACAGATACGCAGTATTTT	CASSSRLAGPSRTDTQYF
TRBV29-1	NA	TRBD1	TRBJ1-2	TGCAGCGTAGACACGACAGGGTTTAGCTATGGCTACACCTTC	CSVDTTGFSYGYTF
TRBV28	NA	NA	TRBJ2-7	TGTGCCAGCACTCGCTTTAGGACTACTTCCGAGCAGTACTTC	CASTRFRTTSEQYF
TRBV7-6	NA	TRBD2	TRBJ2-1	TGTGCCAGCAGCTTAAGGCCTAGCGGGGGCAATGAGCAGTTCTTC	CASSLRPSGGNEQFF
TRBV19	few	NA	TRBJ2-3	TGTGCCAGTAGTCAGGGGAAGGGGCATGCGGGCACAGATACGCAGTATTTT	CASSQGKGHAGTDTQYF
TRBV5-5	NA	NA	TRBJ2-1	TGTGCCAGCAGCTTCATCACACAGAGCTCCTACAATGAGCAGTTCTTC	CASSFITQSSYNEQFF
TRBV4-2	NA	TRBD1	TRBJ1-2	TGTGCCAGCAGCCAAGGGACAGGGACCCTCTATGGCTACACCTTC	CASSQGTGTLYGYTF
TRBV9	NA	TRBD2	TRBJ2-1	TGTGCCAGCAGCGTATGGGGGGGAGCTGGCAATGAGCAGTTCTTC	CASSVWGGAGNEQFF
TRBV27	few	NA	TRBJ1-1	TGTGCCAGCACCCCGTGGGCAGGCGGTGACACTGAAGCTTTCTTT	CASTPWAGGDTEAFF
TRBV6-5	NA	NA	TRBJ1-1	TGTGCCAGCAGCCCGCTGGGGAACACTGAAGCTTTCTTT	CASSPLGNTEAFF
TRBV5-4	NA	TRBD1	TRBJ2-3	TGTGCCAGCAGTCCGGGACAGGGAGTTTTAGATACGCAGTATTTT	CASSPGQGVLDTQYF
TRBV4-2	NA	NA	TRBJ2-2	TGTGCCAGCAGCCAGGCTTCCACCGGGGAGCTGTTTTTT	CASSQASTGELFF
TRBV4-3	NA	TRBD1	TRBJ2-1	TGCGCCAGCAGCCAAGGGCTGAAGGGGACAGGGGGCAATGAGCAGTTCTTC	CASSQGLKGTGGNEQFF
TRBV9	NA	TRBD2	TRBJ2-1	TGTGCCAGCAGCGTAGGCGGGGGAAACTACAATGAGCAGTTCTTC	CASSVGGGNYNEQFF
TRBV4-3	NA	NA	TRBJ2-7	TGCGCCAGCAGCCCAGACCCTGACGCCTACGAGCAGTACTTC	CASSPDPDAYEQYF
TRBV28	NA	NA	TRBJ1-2	TGTGCCAGCAGTTTAATCCGGACCCCTGGAGGGGACTATGGCTACACCTTC	CASSLIRTPGGDYGYTF
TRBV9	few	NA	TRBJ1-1	TGTGCCAGCAGCGTCGGGGAAACTGAAGCTTTCTTT	CASSVGETEAFF
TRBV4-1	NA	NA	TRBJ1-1	TGCGCCAGCAGCCAAGGGACAGAAGCTTTCTTT	CASSQGTEAFF
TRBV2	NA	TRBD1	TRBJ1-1	TGTGCCAGCAGTGGATCAGGAGACAGGGGGAACACTGAAGCTTTCTTT	CASSGSGDRGNTEAFF
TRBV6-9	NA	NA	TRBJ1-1	TGTGCCAGCAGTTACGGGACGGGGAGCGCTTTCTTT	CASSYGTGSAFF
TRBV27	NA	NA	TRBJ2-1	TGTGCCAGCAGTTTGGCGACTAGAGCTTCACAGCAGTTCTTC	CASSLATRASQQFF
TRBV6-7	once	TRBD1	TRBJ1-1	TGTGCCAGCAGTCCTACAGGGGGCTTTCAAGCTTTCTTT	CASSPTGGFQAFF
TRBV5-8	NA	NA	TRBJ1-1	TGTGCCAGCAGCTACGGAGACACTGAAGCTTTCTTT	CASSYGDTEAFF
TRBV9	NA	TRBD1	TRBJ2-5	TGTGCCAGCAGCGTCGGGGACAGTCAAGAGACCCAGTACTTC	CASSVGDSQETQYF
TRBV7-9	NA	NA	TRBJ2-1	TGTGCCAGCAGCCCTAGGGACGGGAGCTCCTACAATGAGCAGTTCTTC	CASSPRDGSSYNEQFF
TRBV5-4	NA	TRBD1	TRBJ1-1	TGTGCCAGCAGCTTCGGGACAGGGGGCTACACTGAAGCTTTCTTT	CASSFGTGGYTEAFF
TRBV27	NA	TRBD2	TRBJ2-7	TGTGCCAGCAGTTTACTAACTAGCGGGGGCTACGAGCAGTACTTC	CASSLLTSGGYEQYF